The sequence of this T cell receptor beta chain was determined in a study of CD8 T cell repertoires and HIV-1 epitope variants (dated by TCRdb to the early 2020s). Study-wide context: T cells were stimulated in separate culture wells with each of twenty-five peptides representing autologous and known Gag and Nef epitope variants. The epitopes tested were three Gag epitope families plus Nef HW9 and YT9. Cultures were maintained for approximately 9 days in IMDM with gentamicin, and half-media changes adding IL-2, IL-7 and IL-15 were performed on days 3 and 7. T cells were enriched using the EasySep Human T Cell Enrichment Kit and were co-cultured with equal numbers of autologous T cell-negative cells serving as antigen-presenting cells. A total of 83 T cell cultures were run, with each culture condition done in triplicate except for one peptide, which was done in duplicate. An aliquot of 1M T cells was set aside as an uncultured baseline condition, separate from the 83 T cell cultures. The control conditions were a CMV, EBV and flu peptide pool, the Ebola AY9 epitope as a negative control, and a well with no peptide. Summary of the overall study and its limitations: Only TCR beta chains were identified by the assay, and proliferation to antigen, not T cell function or cytokine profile, was indicated. Four or five clonotypes recognized the Nef KF9 family and one clonotype recognized the HW9 family, while no responses were seen to the TAALDMSHF plasma variant. The study identified about ten antigen-specific TCR beta clonotypes, more than 5 of which appeared to be cross-reactive for autologous or known escape epitope variants.

The immunoSEQ platform was used to sequence TCR beta CDR3 regions at survey depth. The QIAamp DNA micro kit was used to extract genomic DNA from every cultured and uncultured CD8+ T cell population. As for the original processing: Samples with fewer than 5,000 productive reads were excluded, which removed about 6.5% of the roughly 75 HIV peptide-stimulated cultures. Sequences were trimmed to CDR3 by a MANAFEST web app, and nonproductive sequences, CDR3s under 5 amino acids, and sequences not starting with C or ending with F/W were removed. Clonotypes were classified as antigen-specific only if expansion was observed in at least 2 of 3 replicates versus the no-peptide control at FDR 0.01, only within one epitope family. In addition, a specific clonotype needed a frequency at least fivefold higher than in wells stimulated with peptides from other epitope families. In TCRdb, the immuneACCESS table is reduced to in-frame sequences with V and J assigned. These tables do not hold every clone; where another copy was compared, an unresolved V gene accounts for under half, and the others remain unexplained. V and J calls and clone size come straight from that table; D and trimming were deduced from the DNA. The sample table contains roughly 6,000 clones; only one count was recorded for about two thirds of them. The ten largest make up approximately 41% of the sample.

The EasySep Human CD8+ T Cell Enrichment Kit was used on day 10 to isolate CD8+ T cells from every culture. This clone was counted between two and nine times. Which antigen it targets is not known. The record has no base qualities; no much larger clone is one base away. CDR1 and CDR2 (MNHEY, SVGAGI) derive from the germline V gene. From the cysteine up to the phenylalanine, the CDR3 has a length of 15 residues. Only the CDR3 region is kept as DNA, spanning 45 bases read in frame from base 1. V loses 2 bases of germline sequence and J loses 6 bases, and the interval between the two ends is 17 bases. Recombination connected TRBV6-5 to TRBJ2-7; matching of 6 bases hints at TRBD1 as the D gene. The TCR was taken from a male donor with HIV. Material for sequencing was cultured CD8+ T cells derived from PBMCs. In nucleotide form, the sequence is TGTGCCAGCAGTTACACGCAACAGGGAAGTAGCGAGCAGTACTTC. Translated, this is CASSYTQQGSSEQYF.